This T cell receptor (beta chain) was captured by sequencing in a study of blood T cell repertoires in COVID-19 (dated by TCRdb to the early 2020s). For context, the study as a whole: The collaborator samples originated in the United States, Italy and Spain and spanned the acute and convalescent phases of COVID-19. The dataset comprised deeply sampled blood TCRbeta repertoires from subjects exposed to, actively infected with, or recovered from COVID-19. HLA class I and class II types, where available, came from metadata supplied by the sample provider rather than from assay-based typing. Samples came from the ongoing ImmuneRACE study (first 160 participants) plus 1,254 subjects from 6 global collaborators. The material from the prospective study consisted of cDNA or gDNA derived from T cells, B-cell-depleted T cells, or PBMCs. The repertoires were made available in a free public database intended to serve as a resource for research on the immune response to SARS-CoV-2. The sample metadata nearly always contained a de-identified subject ID, COVID-19 status, age in years and sex. What the study reported, not specific to this receptor: The amount of clinical and demographic metadata varied by source and participant and was provided uncurated.

A remark on this clone: Its antigen remains undetermined. No clone much larger than this one lies a single base away; base qualities are absent.

Trimming removed 4 bases from V and 1 base from J, leaving 20 bases between the germline ends. The CDR3 holds 17 amino acids from the cysteine to the phenylalanine. Only the CDR3 DNA is retained, 51 bases long and in frame from the first base. CDR1 and CDR2, per the germline V gene (reference sequence), are LGHDT and YNNKEL. TCRbeta CDR3 regions were amplified from genomic DNA using the immunoSEQ Assay, a bias-controlled multiplex PCR. In the original analysis: Within the assay, amplification of reference gene primers was used to estimate how many nucleated cells each sample contained. Sequence reads were collapsed and filtered to measure the absolute abundance of every unique TCRbeta CDR3 rearrangement. Productive Simpson clonality was computed per sample as the square root of Simpson's diversity index over productive rearrangements. TCRdb took over this immuneACCESS table, retaining in-frame rearrangements with V and J assigned. Such tables are incomplete; in checked studies, under half of the missing clones stem from an unresolved V gene, and the remainder is unexplained. The V and J calls and the clone size are those of that table, but D and trimming were determined from the DNA. Within this sample are about 50,000 clones, with 85% to 95% of them counted one time only. Of the sample, around 9.7% is held by the ten largest clones.

Collaborating institutions collected whole blood in K2EDTA tubes following their own protocols. Collaborator samples were shipped for TCRbeta analysis as frozen whole blood, isolated PBMCs, or DNA extracted from either sample type. The sequencing sample was made of peripheral blood. This receptor was identified in a woman aged 80 or over with acute or convalescent COVID-19. Recombination connected TRBV3-1 (or the pseudogene TRBV3-2) to TRBJ2-7, and possibly TRBD2, on 6 matching bases. The CDR3: CASSPVPSGVGSYEQYF. At the DNA level, the sequence is TGTGCCAGCAGCCCCGTTCCGTCGGGGGTTGGTTCCTACGAGCAGTACTTC.